This T cell receptor beta chain was identified in a study of early T cells in non-severe SARS-CoV-2 infection. Looking at the study overall: Sequencing was performed on bulk RNA from unsorted whole blood, leaving chains unpaired. General observations from the study: VDJdb matching favored anti-spike CD8 responses, missing private and CD4 specificities.

Unique molecular identifiers (one per individual cDNA molecule) were attached. TCRdb redid the calling of the 5' RACE reads with MiXCR, one entry per CDR3 protein. The sample comprises some 76,000 distinct CDR3 sequences, approximately 14% of which are singletons, and roughly 13% rests with the top ten. The CDR3 loop spans 17 amino acids. Trimming took 6 bases from V and 0 from J, leaving 21 bases between them. Germline CDR1 and CDR2: MGHDK and SYGVNS. This clonotype was observed a handful of times. As yet, its antigen is unknown. This clonotype originated in an adult who was a healthcare worker with PCR-confirmed SARS-CoV-2 infection or an uninfected control (not recorded which). V and J are TRBV25-1 and TRBJ2-7; possible D gene TRBD2, 6 bases. What was sequenced was whole blood. The CDR3 here is CASSDPTGLGSSYEQYF. The CDR3, as DNA: TGTGCCAGCAGCGACCCAACTGGACTCGGGAGCTCCTACGAGCAGTACTTC.